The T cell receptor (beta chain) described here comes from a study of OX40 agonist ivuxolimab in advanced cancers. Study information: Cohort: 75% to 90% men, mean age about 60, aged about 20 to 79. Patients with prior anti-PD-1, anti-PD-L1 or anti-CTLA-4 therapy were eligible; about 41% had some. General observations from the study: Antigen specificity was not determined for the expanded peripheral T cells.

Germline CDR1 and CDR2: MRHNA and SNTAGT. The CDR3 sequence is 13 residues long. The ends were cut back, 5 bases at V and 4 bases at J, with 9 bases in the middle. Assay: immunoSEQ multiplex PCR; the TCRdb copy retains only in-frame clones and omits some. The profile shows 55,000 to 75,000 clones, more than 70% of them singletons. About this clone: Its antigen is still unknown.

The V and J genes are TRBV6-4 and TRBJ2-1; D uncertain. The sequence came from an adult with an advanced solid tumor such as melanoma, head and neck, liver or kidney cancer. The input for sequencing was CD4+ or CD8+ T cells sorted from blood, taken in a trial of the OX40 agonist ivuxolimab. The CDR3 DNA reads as TGTGCCAGCAGTATCGGCAGTTACAATGAGCAGTTCTTC. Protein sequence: CASSIGSYNEQFF.